The 18 T cell receptor beta chains listed next were all sequenced from one sample in a study of CD8+CD57+ T cells in acquired aplastic anemia. Genomic DNA constituted the template upon which TCR beta VDJ and CDR3 profiling was performed. MiXCR, applied by TCRdb to the reads, yields one record per CDR3 protein. The repertoire holds 150,000 to 200,000 distinct CDR3 sequences, less than 65% seen once, with approximately 44% in the top ten. Sequencing was done on a sample of sorted CD4+, CD8+, or CD8+CD57+ T cells (not recorded which) from PBMCs. These receptors all stem from a human donor with severe aplastic anemia or a healthy control (not recorded which).

In its sample, this clonotype was seen a few times. The CDR3 here is CASSPGASNQPQHF. CDR3 DNA: TGTGCCAGCAGTCCGGGGGCTAGCAATCAGCCCCAGCATTTT. The chain recombines TRBV25-1 with TRBJ1-5, with D maybe TRBD1 (6 bases). With 5 bases removed from V and 0 bases from J, the gap between germline ends came to 8 bases. CDR1 MGHDK and CDR2 SYGVNS come from the germline V gene. This CDR3 has 14 residues.

This sequence joins TRBV14 and TRBJ1-2; TRBD1 matches at 11 bases. V lost 4 bases and J lost 7; bases outside the gene matches: 5. CDR3 length: 14 amino acids. Germline V CDR1 and CDR2: SGHDN, FVKESK. The CDR3 loop is CASSRGQGAGGYTF. In DNA form, the CDR3 reads TGTGCCAGCAGCCGAGGACAGGGGGCTGGTGGCTACACCTTC. Full variable domain (remainder filled in from reference TRBV14 and TRBJ1-2): EAGVTQFPSHSVIEKGQTVTLRCDPISGHDNLYWYRRVMGKEIKFLLHFVKESKQDESGMPNNRFLAERTGGTYSTLKVQPAELEDSGVYFCASSRGQGAGGYTFGSGTRLTVV.

The rearrangement joins TRBV24-1 to TRBJ1-5, with 10 bases lining up with TRBD1. V shed 6 bases and J 4 bases; nucleotides not matched to a gene: 5. This CDR3 comprises 15 residues. Looked up from germline, CDR1 is KGHDR and CDR2 is SFDVKD. The DNA for the CDR3 is TGTGCCACCAGTTTAGGGACAGGGGATAATCAGCCCCAGCATTTT. It encodes CATSLGTGDNQPQHF.

This clonotype appeared once. The chain carries TRBV19 and TRBJ1-6; D perhaps matches TRBD1 (5 bases). V was pared by 3 bases and J by 3 bases, with 12 bases between. The CDR3 has 16 amino acids. Germline CDR1 reads LNHDA; CDR2 reads SQIVND (reference sequence). CDR3 residues: CASSIGGRGYNSPLHF. The CDR3 coding sequence is TGTGCCAGTAGTATCGGGGGTAGGGGCTATAATTCACCCCTCCACTTT. Complete variable domain (other parts from reference TRBV19 and TRBJ1-6): DGGITQSPKYLFRKEGQNVTLSCEQNLNHDAMYWYRQDPGQGLRLIYYSQIVNDFQKGDIAEGYSVSREKKESFPLTVTSAQKNPTAFYLCASSIGGRGYNSPLHFGNGTRLTVT.

The chain is built from TRBV28 and TRBJ2-7; D call uncertain. The CDR3 length is 12 residues. Trimming took off 7 bases at V and 2 bases at J, with 9 bases between the two ends. The germline gives CDR1 MDHEN, CDR2 SYDVKM. CDR3 residues: CASNDGTYEQYF. The DNA of the CDR3 is TGTGCCAGCAACGACGGAACCTACGAGCAGTACTTC.

The rearrangement uses TRBV25-1 and TRBJ2-7, with a possible D match to TRBD2 (5 bases). The CDR3 covers 14 residues. V lost 9 bases and J 5 bases, leaving 20 bases between the germline ends. CDR1 and CDR2 from the germline V gene are MGHDK and SYGVNS. This CDR3 reads CASRAAAAMDEQYF. The CDR3, as DNA: TGTGCCAGTAGAGCGGCCGCGGCGATGGACGAGCAGTACTTC.

The chain links TRBV7-9 to TRBJ1-6, with D uncertain. The CDR3 runs 14 residues. V was cut by 6 bases and J by 5 bases, with 11 bases left in between. CDR1 and CDR2 (germline): SEHNR, FQNEAQ (reference sequence). The CDR3 spells CASRAEGNNSPLHF. CDR3 in DNA: TGTGCCAGCAGGGCGGAAGGGAATAATTCACCCCTCCACTTT.

This clonotype was recorded at least ten times. The chain combines TRBV5-1 with TRBJ1-1; no clear D. This CDR3 region has 13 residues. V dropped 0 bases and J dropped 6 bases, with 9 bases sitting between them. CDR1 is SGHRS and CDR2 is YFSETQ in the germline V gene. CDR3 nucleotide sequence: TGCGCCAGCAGCTTGGCCGAGGGCCCTGAAGCTTTCTTT. As protein: CASSLAEGPEAFF.

The V call is TRBV20-1, the J call TRBJ1-1; D possibly corresponds to TRBD1 (6 bases). V gave up 6 bases and J gave up 3 bases, with 11 bases separating them. CDR3 length: 12 residues. Germline CDR1 is DFQATT and CDR2 is SNEGSKA (reference sequence). The CDR3 sequence: CSASAGDTEAFF. Here the CDR3 DNA reads TGCAGTGCATCTGCAGGGGACACTGAAGCTTTCTTT.

The chain joins TRBV2 to TRBJ1-2; TRBD1 matches 7 bases. The germline CDR1 and CDR2 sequences are SNHLY and FYNNEI. The V and J ends lost 6 bases and 2 bases, in that order; junction bases with no gene match: 6. The CDR3 totals 14 residues. The CDR3 region is CASRPRQGNYGYTF. CDR3 bases: TGTGCCAGCAGGCCCCGACAGGGAAACTATGGCTACACCTTC.

The chain uses TRBV20-1 and TRBJ1-1; D is unclear. The CDR3 runs to 11 residues. V lost 3 bases and J lost 1, with 3 bases in between. Germline-derived CDR1 and CDR2 are DFQATT and SNEGSKA (reference sequence). The CDR3 protein is CSARGNTEAFF. CDR3 nucleotides: TGCAGTGCTAGGGGGAACACTGAAGCTTTCTTT.

The rearrangement links TRBV6-1 to TRBJ2-7; D is perhaps TRBD1 or TRBD2 (5 bases each). This CDR3 has 13 residues. Between the trimmed V and J ends, which lost 5 bases and 7 bases, there was a span of 15 bases. CDR1 and CDR2 from the germline V gene are MNHNS and SASEGT. The CDR3 reads CASSSGRLKEQYF. Written as DNA, the CDR3 is TGTGCCAGCAGTTCGGGACGCCTGAAGGAGCAGTACTTC.

This chain links TRBV9 with TRBJ2-7; D unresolved. Germline V gene data show CDR1 as SGDLS and CDR2 as YYNGEE. This CDR3 region has 15 residues. V lost 0 bases to trimming and J lost 7 bases, with 17 bases between them. The CDR3: CASSVGAGLTWEQYF. In DNA, the CDR3 is TGTGCCAGCAGCGTAGGGGCAGGCCTGACGTGGGAGCAGTACTTC.

The genes are TRBV24-1 and TRBJ2-7, with 8 bases matching TRBD1. Germline V gene data show CDR1 as KGHDR and CDR2 as SFDVKD. V trimming: 3 bases; J trimming: 5 bases; junction bases outside the gene matches: 8. The CDR3 consists of 15 residues. This CDR3 is CATSDGGQGGDEQYF. The CDR3 nucleotides are TGTGCCACCAGTGATGGAGGACAGGGTGGTGACGAGCAGTACTTC.

The chain carries TRBV5-1 and TRBJ1-1; D possibly corresponds to TRBD1 (6 bases). The CDR3 covers 15 residues. Per germline, CDR1 SGHRS and CDR2 YFSETQ. Deletions cut 0 bases from V and 0 bases from J, with 9 bases between. The CDR3 protein is CASSLEQGMNTEAFF. The CDR3 DNA reads TGCGCCAGCAGCTTGGAACAGGGTATGAACACTGAAGCTTTCTTT.

In its sample, this clonotype was seen a few times. The chain joins TRBV7-9 to TRBJ1-6; 7 nucleotides match TRBD1. J was trimmed by 8 bases and V by 6 bases; bases with no gene match: 7. This CDR3 comprises 14 residues. From germline, CDR1 is SEHNR and CDR2 FQNEAQ (reference sequence). The CDR3 nucleotides are TGTGCCAGCAGATCGGGACAGATCTATTCACCCCTCCACTTT. Translated, it gives CASRSGQIYSPLHF. The variable domain in full, with the rest retrieved from reference TRBV7-9 and TRBJ1-6, is DTGVSQNPRHKITKRGQNVTFRCDPISEHNRLYWYRQTLGQGPEFLTYFQNEAQLEKSRLLSDRFSAERPKGSFSTLEIQRTEQGDSAMYLCASRSGQIYSPLHFGNGTRLTVT.

This clonotype came up many times. The rearrangement links TRBV11-2 to TRBJ1-1, with 8 nucleotides matching TRBD1. This CDR3 region has 15 residues. The germline CDR1 and CDR2 sequences are SGHAT and FQNNGV. Trimming cost V 4 bases and J 1 base; bases outside gene matches: 5. The chain's CDR3 is CASSSAGTGNTEAFF. The CDR3 DNA sequence: TGTGCCAGCAGCTCGGCCGGGACAGGGAACACTGAAGCTTTCTTT.

This clonotype appeared once. The chain joins TRBV20-1 to TRBJ2-5; no definite D call. There are 12 residues in the CDR3. V was clipped by 1 base and J by 5 bases, with 8 bases between them. The germline CDR1 and CDR2 sequences are DFQATT and SNEGSKA (reference sequence). In DNA form, the CDR3 reads TGCAGTGCTAGAGGTGTAGGCGAGACCCAGTACTTC. It translates to CSARGVGETQYF.